The 20 T cell receptor beta chains below all came from one sample that was sequenced in a study of T cell responses to AZD1222 COVID-19 vaccine (dated by TCRdb to the early 2020s). Library prep was done by the immunoSEQ multiplex PCR assay. The table comes from immuneACCESS by way of TCRdb, which keeps in-frame sequences with V and J called. Part of the clones is missing from these tables; in studies checked, under half for an unresolved V gene and the rest for unknown reasons. The sample includes 89,000 or so clones, with over 70% observed a single time. The leading ten clones occupy 15% to 20% of the sample. Read against the paper, the sample's time point label means: baseline before first vaccination. Sequenced material: peripheral blood, taken on day 0 of AZD1222 vaccination. These receptor sequences come from an adult in good health.

This clone was seen only a few times. V gene TRBV28 combines with J gene TRBJ1-6; D possibly corresponds to TRBD1 (6 bases). The CDR3 consists of 16 residues. Looked up from germline, CDR1 is MDHEN and CDR2 is SYDVKM. V was trimmed by 8 bases and J by 5 bases, leaving 19 bases between them. The CDR3 DNA follows: TGTGCCAGCCGAATAAACGGACAGCTAAATAATTCACCCCTCCACTTT. Its translation is CASRINGQLNNSPLHF.

This chain uses TRBV20-1 with TRBJ1-1; D perhaps matches TRBD1 (5 bases). This CDR3 contains 14 residues. CDR1 DFQATT and CDR2 SNEGSKA come from the germline V gene (reference sequence). The V end lost 3 bases, the J end lost 1 base, and 12 bases lay between the germline ends. CDR3 amino acids: CSASKGTANTEAFF. The CDR3 DNA follows: TGCAGTGCTAGTAAGGGGACGGCGAACACTGAAGCTTTCTTT.

The genes are TRBV20-1 and TRBJ2-7; 9 nucleotides line up with TRBD2. In germline, CDR1 is DFQATT, CDR2 SNEGSKA (reference sequence). The CDR3 contains 14 residues. J gave up 6 bases and V 3 bases, and 9 bases lay outside the gene matches. The CDR3 DNA sequence: TGCAGTGCTAGTTCCGGGACTAGCCGGGTCGAGCAGTACTTC. This codes for CSASSGTSRVEQYF.

The chain couples TRBV27 to TRBJ2-2; 9 nucleotides align to TRBD1. The CDR3 is 15 amino acids. The V gene's germline CDR1 is MNHEY and CDR2 SMNVEV (reference sequence). The J segment lost 4 bases and the V segment lost 5 bases, leaving 5 bases of the junction unmatched. CDR3 loop: CASSPGQGGTGELFF. The CDR3 DNA sequence: TGTGCCAGCAGTCCGGGACAGGGAGGCACCGGGGAGCTGTTTTTT.

The rearrangement joins TRBV27 to TRBJ1-6; possibly TRBD1 for D (5 bases). Germline V gene data show CDR1 as MNHEY and CDR2 as SMNVEV (reference sequence). This CDR3 has 18 residues. Trimming removed 3 bases at V and 0 bases at J, with 15 bases between. As DNA, the CDR3 is TGTGCCAGCAGTTTTGAGGGGCTTAGGAGCTCCTATAATTCACCCCTCCACTTT. Its protein product is CASSFEGLRSSYNSPLHF.

The chain employs TRBV7-8 and TRBJ1-5, with D possibly matching TRBD1 (5 bases). This CDR3 is built from 17 residues. CDR1 SGHVS and CDR2 FQNEAQ come from the germline V gene. The V end was cut by 3 bases, the J end by 4 bases, with 19 bases between. DNA of the CDR3: TGTGCCAGCAGCTTGGGCAGGGAGACTAGCGGGAATCAGCCCCAGCATTTT. Encoded protein: CASSLGRETSGNQPQHF.

This rearrangement joins TRBV6-1 to TRBJ2-2, with 12 positions matching TRBD2. Looked up from germline, CDR1 is MNHNS and CDR2 is SASEGT. This CDR3 is built from 17 residues. The ends lost 3 bases at V and 7 bases at J; junction bases unmatched: 9. CDR3 in amino acids: CASSERTSGKRDGELFF. The CDR3 coding sequence is TGTGCCAGCAGTGAGAGGACTAGCGGGAAAAGGGACGGGGAGCTGTTTTTT.

This clone has a single count. The V and J genes are TRBV19 and TRBJ1-1; no firm D call. In germline, CDR1 is LNHDA, CDR2 SQIVND (reference sequence). V lost 2 bases, J lost 3 bases, and 16 bases lay in between. CDR3 size: 16 residues. Written as DNA, the CDR3 is TGTGCCAGTAGTATATCCCCCCCCACAAGGTACACTGAAGCTTTCTTT. This sequence encodes CASSISPPTRYTEAFF.

The CDR3 coding sequence is TGTGCCAGCAGTTTGAGGGGGCCCCAGCATTTT. Its protein product is CASSLRGPQHF. V gene TRBV12-3 or TRBV12-4 combines with J gene TRBJ1-5, with D perhaps matching TRBD1 (5 bases). The CDR3 loop spans 11 amino acids. Trimming left V 3 bases short and J 9 bases short, with 6 bases between.

The chain is built from TRBV28 and TRBJ1-2; no reliable D call. This CDR3 is 15 amino acids long. Looked up from germline, CDR1 is MDHEN and CDR2 is SYDVKM. The V end lost 7 bases, the J end lost 9 bases, and 24 bases lay between the germline ends. The CDR3 DNA sequence: TGTGCCAGCACCCACCCAGGTGAAGAGGGTCTTCGCTACACCTTC. This sequence encodes CASTHPGEEGLRYTF.

This chain joins TRBV6-6 and TRBJ2-7, with D perhaps matching TRBD1 (6 bases). Germline lookup yields CDR1 MNHNY and CDR2 SVGAGI (reference sequence). This CDR3 has 13 residues. Trimming cost V 8 bases and J 0 bases, with 11 bases left between them. DNA for the CDR3: TGTGCCAGCGGCCGGGACACCTCCTACGAGCAGTACTTC. Its protein is CASGRDTSYEQYF.

The genes are TRBV30 and TRBJ1-1; D gene unclear. Looked up from germline, CDR1 is GTSNPN and CDR2 is SVGIG (reference sequence). Trimming removed 2 bases from V and 5 bases from J, with 6 bases in between. The CDR3 extends over 11 amino acids. The CDR3 protein is CAWSWWTEAFF. The CDR3, as DNA: TGTGCCTGGAGTTGGTGGACTGAAGCTTTCTTT.

V is TRBV6-5 and J is TRBJ2-7; D is possibly TRBD2 (7 bases). V gave up 6 bases and J gave up 0 bases, with 15 bases separating them. This CDR3 is built from 15 residues. CDR1 and CDR2 from the germline V gene are MNHEY and SVGAGI. The CDR3 DNA reads as TGTGCCAGCAGCCAAGGGGGGGCGAACTCCTACGAGCAGTACTTC. Translation gives CASSQGGANSYEQYF.

Only a few counts were recorded for this clone. CDR3 region: CASSYSAFGGYTF. CDR3 nucleotides: TGTGCCAGCAGTTACTCTGCTTTCGGCGGCTACACCTTC. The V call is TRBV6-5, the J call TRBJ1-2; D is uncertain. The germline V gene encodes CDR1 MNHEY and CDR2 SVGAGI. CDR3 length: 13 amino acids. V lost 0 bases, J lost 8 bases, and 10 bases lay in between.

The rearrangement uses TRBV19 and TRBJ2-5, with TRBD1 as a possible D gene (6 bases). This CDR3 is 13 amino acids long. The germline CDR1 and CDR2 sequences are LNHDA and SQIVND (reference sequence). The ends were cut back, 6 bases at V and 5 bases at J, with 13 bases in the middle. The CDR3 spells CASRGQNRETQYF. The CDR3, as DNA: TGTGCCAGTAGAGGACAGAATCGGGAGACCCAGTACTTC.

The chain uses TRBV5-6 and TRBJ1-2, with a possible D match to TRBD1 (6 bases). The CDR3 length is 13 residues. Trimming removed 6 bases from V and 4 bases from J, with 13 bases in between. Per the germline V gene, CDR1 is SGHDT and CDR2 is YYEEEE. CDR3 DNA: TGTGCCAGCAACAAGGGGGGCATCTATGGCTACACCTTC. Translating it yields CASNKGGIYGYTF. The complete variable domain, with remaining parts taken from reference TRBV5-6 and TRBJ1-2, reads DAGVTQSPTHLIKTRGQQVTLRCSPKSGHDTVSWYQQALGQGPQFIFQYYEEEERQRGNFPDRFSGHQFPNYSSELNVNALLLGDSALYLCASNKGGIYGYTFGSGTRLTVV.

V usage is TRBV6-5 and J usage is TRBJ2-1, with 14 bases fitting TRBD2. The V segment lost 2 bases and the J segment 6 bases; nucleotides outside the gene matches: 3. Germline V CDR1 and CDR2: MNHEY, SVGAGI. This CDR3 is built from 16 residues. The CDR3 loop reads CASSYRTSGRTNEQFF. In nucleotides, the CDR3 is TGTGCCAGCAGTTACAGGACTAGCGGGAGGACCAATGAGCAGTTCTTC.

The V and J genes are TRBV7-9 and TRBJ1-4, with TRBD1 matching over 10 bases. CDR3 length: 15 amino acids. CDR1 is SEHNR and CDR2 is FQNEAQ in the germline V gene (reference sequence). Unmatched junction bases numbered 5, after V lost 5 bases and J lost 5 bases. CDR3 bases: TGTGCCAGCAGCGCCGGGACAGGGGTAAATGAAAAACTGTTTTTT. Protein sequence: CASSAGTGVNEKLFF.

J is TRBJ1-2 and V is TRBV11-3, with 7 bases fitting TRBD1. This CDR3 has 14 amino acids. The V gene's germline CDR1 is SGHNT and CDR2 YENEEA. The junction had 5 bases not matched to a gene; V was cut back by 1 base and J by 6 bases. CDR3: CASSLGAGGNGYTF. The CDR3 region has the DNA TGTGCCAGCAGCTTAGGTGCAGGGGGAAATGGCTACACCTTC.

The gene calls are TRBV3-1 (or the pseudogene TRBV3-2) and TRBJ2-7; 8 positions agree with TRBD1. Germline V gives CDR1 LGHDT, CDR2 YNNKEL (reference sequence). V lost 5 bases and J lost 6; bases outside the gene matches: 12. This CDR3 comprises 15 residues. The CDR3 here is CASSGQGFLYGEQYF. DNA of the CDR3: TGTGCCAGCAGCGGACAGGGTTTTTTGTATGGCGAGCAGTACTTC.